These 30 T cell receptor beta chains came from one sample sequenced in a study of T cell repertoires in cytomegalovirus infection. TCRdb re-called the reads with MiXCR, one entry per CDR3 protein. The repertoire includes 600,000 to 800,000 distinct CDR3 sequences, 20% to 30% of them detected once, and 8% sits in the top ten. Sequenced sample: CD8+ T cells from PBMCs. These receptors were collected from a human donor in good health (CMV status not recorded). Some clones in this sample may be carry-over from other donors' samples.

The chain has TRBV6-6 and TRBJ2-2; D perhaps matches TRBD2 (7 bases). The V end was cut by 9 bases, the J end by 2 bases, with 13 bases between. The CDR3 loop spans 14 amino acids. Germline V gives CDR1 MNHNY, CDR2 SVGAGI (reference sequence). This CDR3 reads CASLGGLNTGELFF. The CDR3 DNA follows: TGTGCCAGTTTGGGGGGGCTAAACACCGGGGAGCTGTTTTTT.

This clonotype was seen a few times. V is TRBV2 and J is TRBJ2-2, with 8 bases identical to TRBD1. The J segment lost 5 bases and the V segment lost 10 bases, leaving 3 bases of the junction unmatched. The CDR3 runs to 12 residues. Germline V gene lookup returns CDR1 SNHLY and CDR2 FYNNEI. The CDR3 loop reads CAKDRETGELFF. CDR3 coding DNA: TGTGCCAAGGACAGGGAGACCGGGGAGCTGTTTTTT.

This clonotype showed up just a few times. The rearrangement joins TRBV5-1 to TRBJ1-1, with 8 bases that match TRBD1. The CDR3 has 17 amino acids. V trimming: 0 bases; J trimming: 0 bases; junction bases outside the gene matches: 7. Looked up from germline, CDR1 is SGHRS and CDR2 is YFSETQ. This CDR3 is CASSLVGQGIMNTEAFF. The CDR3, as DNA: TGCGCCAGCAGCTTGGTCGGACAGGGAATAATGAACACTGAAGCTTTCTTT. Variable domain in full (rest from reference TRBV5-1 and TRBJ1-1): KAGVTQTPRYLIKTRGQQVTLSCSPISGHRSVSWYQQTPGQGLQFLFEYFSETQRNKGNFPGRFSGRQFSNSRSEMNVSTLELGDSALYLCASSLVGQGIMNTEAFFGQGTRLTVV.

In nucleotides, the CDR3 is TGTGCCAGCAGTTACTTCGGACAGGGGGTGGACATTCAGTACTTC. It encodes CASSYFGQGVDIQYF. The V gene is TRBV6-2 or TRBV6-3, the J gene TRBJ2-4; 10 nucleotides line up with TRBD1. Germline V gene sequence: CDR1 MNHEY, CDR2 SVGEGT. V shed 1 base and J 8 bases; nucleotides not matched to a gene: 5. The CDR3 is 15 residues long.

This clonotype came up a few times. The rearrangement links TRBV15 to TRBJ2-1; D is ambiguous. V was cut by 4 bases and J by 9 bases, with 13 bases left in between. Germline V CDR1 and CDR2: LNHNV, YYDKDF (reference sequence). This CDR3 region has 13 residues. DNA of the CDR3: TGTGCCACCAGCACCCATGGTTGGGGTGAGCAGTTCTTC. Translated: CATSTHGWGEQFF.

The chain has TRBV20-1 and TRBJ2-7; D unclear. The CDR3 has 13 amino acids. The V gene lost 3 bases and the J gene lost 3 bases, with 12 bases spanning the gap. Looked up from germline, CDR1 is DFQATT and CDR2 is SNEGSKA (reference sequence). CDR3 loop: CSASHLEDYEQYF. The CDR3 DNA reads TGCAGTGCTAGTCACCTAGAAGACTACGAGCAGTACTTC.

This sequence joins TRBV7-3 and TRBJ1-4; 7 nucleotides line up with TRBD1. Germline V gene lookup returns CDR1 SGHTA and CDR2 FQGTGA. V shed 6 bases and J 6 bases; nucleotides not matched to a gene: 7. This CDR3 has 14 residues. CDR3 protein: CASRQTGIDEKLFF. In DNA form, the CDR3 reads TGTGCCAGCAGACAGACAGGGATTGATGAAAAACTGTTTTTT.

The rearrangement joins TRBV20-1 to TRBJ2-7, with D perhaps TRBD1 (6 bases). Germline-derived CDR1 and CDR2 are DFQATT and SNEGSKA (reference sequence). This CDR3 spans 13 amino acids. Trimming left V 1 base short and J 4 bases short, with 11 bases between. The CDR3: CSARVGTLYEQYF. In DNA, the CDR3 is TGCAGTGCTAGAGTAGGGACATTGTACGAGCAGTACTTC.

The CDR3 region has the DNA TGTGCCACTTCGGGGGGGGCCCACAATGAGCAGTTCTTC. Translating it yields CATSGGAHNEQFF. This chain joins TRBV25-1 and TRBJ2-1, with 8 bases that match TRBD2. V was clipped by 10 bases and J by 5 bases; unmatched bases: 7. The germline gives CDR1 MGHDK, CDR2 SYGVNS. This CDR3 spans 13 amino acids. Drawing the rest from reference TRBV25-1 and TRBJ2-1, the complete variable domain is EADIYQTPRYLVIGTGKKITLECSQTMGHDKMYWYQQDPGMELHLIHYSYGVNSTEKGDLSSESTVSRIRTEHFPLTLESARPSHTSQYLCATSGGAHNEQFFGPGTRLTVL.

The chain is built from TRBV6-2 or TRBV6-3 and TRBJ2-7, with D maybe TRBD1 (6 bases). From germline, CDR1 is MNHEY and CDR2 SVGEGT. CDR3 size: 16 residues. V lost 2 bases, J lost 3 bases, and 17 bases lay in between. Here the CDR3 reads CASSYGGRGPHYEQYV. The CDR3 bases are TGTGCCAGCAGTTACGGTGGCAGGGGCCCACACTACGAGCAGTACGTC.

This clonotype occurred many times. The chain combines TRBV7-8 with TRBJ2-1; 10 positions agree with TRBD1. After removal of 6 bases from V and 3 bases from J, the junction contained 8 bases not matched to a gene. CDR1 is SGHVS and CDR2 is FQNEAQ in the germline V gene. The CDR3 runs 16 residues. The CDR3 reads CASRSPGTGDYNEQFF. The CDR3, as DNA: TGTGCCAGCAGGTCCCCCGGGACAGGGGACTACAATGAGCAGTTCTTC.

This clonotype has only a few counts. The chain employs TRBV29-1 and TRBJ2-1, with D maybe TRBD2 (6 bases). This CDR3 has 13 amino acids. V was trimmed by 2 bases and J by 2 bases, leaving 7 bases between them. Per germline, CDR1 SQVTM and CDR2 ANQGSEA. The CDR3 loop reads CSVELATYNEQFF. The CDR3 DNA reads TGCAGCGTTGAACTAGCGACCTACAATGAGCAGTTCTTC.

This clonotype was observed at least ten times. The rearrangement joins TRBV7-8 to TRBJ1-2; 9 nucleotides line up with TRBD1. The germline V gene encodes CDR1 SGHVS and CDR2 FQNEAQ. This CDR3 contains 14 residues. V trimming: 5 bases; J trimming: 7 bases; junction bases outside the gene matches: 8. For the CDR3, the DNA is TGTGCCAGCAGCGTGGACAGGGGTTTCTCTGGCTACACCTTC. Translating it yields CASSVDRGFSGYTF.

The J gene is TRBJ2-7, the V gene TRBV28; D is possibly TRBD1 (6 bases). The CDR3 sequence is 13 residues long. V shed 2 bases and J shed 3 bases, with 8 bases lying between them. Germline CDR1 reads MDHEN; CDR2 reads SYDVKM. The DNA for the CDR3 is TGTGCCAGCAGTTTACAGGACAGCTACGAGCAGTACGTC. Translating gives CASSLQDSYEQYV.

This chain links TRBV19 with TRBJ1-1; D not certain. V lost 0 bases, J lost 8 bases, and 10 bases lay in between. This CDR3 is built from 13 residues. Germline V gene sequence: CDR1 LNHDA, CDR2 SQIVND (reference sequence). CDR3 region: CASSIDWKEEAFF. The DNA for the CDR3 is TGTGCCAGTAGTATAGATTGGAAGGAGGAAGCTTTCTTT.

This clonotype was counted between two and nine times. V is TRBV12-3 or TRBV12-4 and J is TRBJ1-1; a weak D match, TRBD1 (6 bases). The CDR3 loop spans 13 amino acids. The V gene lost 6 bases and the J gene lost 7 bases, with 15 bases spanning the gap. In DNA form, the CDR3 reads TGTGCCAGCAGGATAGACAGGACCAGTGAAGCTTTCTTT. This translates into CASRIDRTSEAFF.

This chain links TRBV10-3 with TRBJ2-1; D is undetermined. V lost 0 bases and J lost 7, with 10 bases in between. The CDR3 totals 14 residues. CDR1 and CDR2 (germline): ENHRY, SYGVKD. Here the CDR3 reads CAISESPADNEQFF. In DNA form, the CDR3 reads TGTGCCATCAGTGAGTCCCCAGCCGATAATGAGCAGTTCTTC.

The chain joins TRBV7-9 to TRBJ2-4; D may match TRBD1 or TRBD2 (5 bases each). CDR1 and CDR2 from the germline V gene are SEHNR and FQNEAQ (reference sequence). There are 17 residues in the CDR3. V lost 5 bases to trimming and J lost 5 bases, with 22 bases between them. The CDR3 DNA reads as TGTGCCAGCAGCCTACAGAATACCCCTAGAGGGGAAAACATTCAGTACTTC. Translated: CASSLQNTPRGENIQYF.

This clonotype was detected only a few times. The CDR3 sequence: CSVAGLAGGNSYNEQFF. The CDR3 nucleotides are TGCAGCGTTGCTGGACTAGCGGGGGGAAACTCCTACAATGAGCAGTTCTTC. This chain links TRBV29-1 with TRBJ2-1; 14 nucleotides line up with TRBD2. After removal of 4 bases from V and 0 bases from J, the junction contained 5 bases not matched to a gene. The CDR3 is 17 residues long. Germline values: CDR1 SQVTM, CDR2 ANQGSEA.

This clonotype was recorded a few times. This may arise from a read error, as a much more abundant clone is one base away. The V call is TRBV5-6, the J call TRBJ2-5; D ambiguous. Germline V gene sequence: CDR1 SGHDT, CDR2 YYEEEE. The CDR3 extends over 14 amino acids. Trimming took 2 bases from V and 0 from J, leaving 8 bases between them. This CDR3 is CASSFTEYQETQYF. DNA of the CDR3: TGTGCCAGCAGCTTTACAGAGTACCAAGAGACCCAGTACTTC. Filled out from reference TRBV5-6 and TRBJ2-5, the complete variable domain reads DAGVTQSPTHLIKTRGQQVTLRCSPKSGHDTVSWYQQALGQGPQFIFQYYEEEERQRGNFPDRFSGHQFPNYSSELNVNALLLGDSALYLCASSFTEYQETQYFGPGTRLLVL.

The rearrangement links TRBV28 to TRBJ1-1, with D tentatively TRBD1 (5 bases). This CDR3 is built from 15 residues. Germline V CDR1 and CDR2: MDHEN, SYDVKM. The ends were cut back, 5 bases at V and 7 bases at J, with 20 bases in the middle. This CDR3 reads CASSLTTGGPGEAFF. As DNA, the CDR3 is TGTGCCAGCAGTCTAACCACAGGAGGCCCAGGTGAAGCTTTCTTT. The whole variable domain, filled in from reference TRBV28 and TRBJ1-1, reads DVKVTQSSRYLVKRTGEKVFLECVQDMDHENMFWYRQDPGLGLRLIYFSYDVKMKEKGDIPEGYSVSREKKERFSLILESASTNQTSMYLCASSLTTGGPGEAFFGQGTRLTVV.

This clonotype has ten or more counts. V and J are TRBV7-2 and TRBJ2-1; D ambiguous. With 3 bases removed from V and 4 bases from J, the gap between germline ends came to 7 bases. The CDR3 is made up of 13 amino acids. Germline-derived CDR1 and CDR2 are SGHTA and FQGNSA. The CDR3 DNA sequence: TGTGCCAGCAGCTTTCTCATGTACAATGAGCAGTTCTTC. Its protein is CASSFLMYNEQFF.

This clonotype was picked up a small number of times. The V call is TRBV4-1, the J call TRBJ2-1; TRBD2 matches 15 bases. CDR1 and CDR2 (germline): MGHRA, YSYEKL. CDR3 length equals 18 residues. The junction had 3 bases not matched to a gene; V was cut back by 0 bases and J by 3 bases. This chain's CDR3 is CASSQDGLAGGLYNEQFF. The CDR3 DNA reads as TGCGCCAGCAGCCAAGATGGACTAGCGGGGGGGCTCTACAATGAGCAGTTCTTC.

The J gene is TRBJ2-2, the V gene TRBV4-1; D uncertain. V was pared by 2 bases and J by 4 bases, with 8 bases between. CDR3 length: 14 residues. Germline V gene data show CDR1 as MGHRA and CDR2 as YSYEKL. As DNA, the CDR3 is TGCGCCAGCAGCCAATCCTCCCTCACCGGGGAGCTGTTTTTT. This gives the protein CASSQSSLTGELFF.

This clonotype was observed a few times. J is TRBJ1-1 and V is TRBV11-1; no clear D gene. The CDR3 contains 17 residues. Trimming shortened V by 1 base and J by 3 bases, and 18 bases separated the two germline ends. From germline, CDR1 is SGHAT and CDR2 FQDESV (reference sequence). The CDR3 nucleotides read TGTGCCAGCAGCTTAGGTGGCCCGTCTAGCTGGTACACTGAAGCTTTCTTT. Protein: CASSLGGPSSWYTEAFF.

This clonotype was seen just once. V is TRBV10-2 and J is TRBJ2-5, with D maybe TRBD1 (6 bases). Trimming stripped 7 bases from V and 2 bases from J, with 14 bases between. The CDR3 runs 14 residues. The germline V gene encodes CDR1 WSHSY and CDR2 SAAADI. Here the CDR3 DNA reads TGCGCCAGCATTAAGGACAGACTTCAAGAGACCCAGTACTTC. Its translation is CASIKDRLQETQYF.

The chain combines TRBV6-5 with TRBJ2-2, with D uncertain. In germline, CDR1 is MNHEY, CDR2 SVGAGI. CDR3 length equals 15 residues. Trimming took 2 bases from V and 4 from J, leaving 11 bases between them. Here the CDR3 reads CASSYLDPGTGELFF. CDR3 nucleotides: TGTGCCAGCAGTTACCTGGACCCGGGCACCGGGGAGCTGTTTTTT.

The table lists this clonotype with a few counts. The CDR3: CASSQERGQTEAFF. CDR3 in DNA: TGCGCCAGCAGCCAAGAAAGGGGTCAGACTGAAGCTTTCTTT. J is TRBJ1-1 and V is TRBV4-3, with D maybe TRBD1 (5 bases). Trimming shortened V by 0 bases and J by 5 bases, and 10 bases separated the two germline ends. The V gene's germline CDR1 is LGHNA and CDR2 YSLEER. The CDR3 spans 14 residues.

V usage is TRBV6-5 and J usage is TRBJ1-4; D is unclear. The germline V gene encodes CDR1 MNHEY and CDR2 SVGAGI. The CDR3 runs to 14 residues. V lost 0 bases to trimming and J lost 7 bases, with 9 bases between them. The CDR3 loop is CASSYSNRGEKLFF. CDR3 coding DNA: TGTGCCAGCAGTTACTCGAATCGGGGTGAAAAACTGTTTTTT.

The J gene is TRBJ1-1, the V gene TRBV5-1; no clear D gene. Per the germline V gene, CDR1 is SGHRS and CDR2 is YFSETQ. The CDR3 sequence is 13 residues long. Trimming shortened V by 0 bases and J by 3 bases, and 6 bases separated the two germline ends. In DNA, the CDR3 is TGCGCCAGCAGCTTGGAGACTTACACTGAAGCTTTCTTT. The encoded protein is CASSLETYTEAFF.